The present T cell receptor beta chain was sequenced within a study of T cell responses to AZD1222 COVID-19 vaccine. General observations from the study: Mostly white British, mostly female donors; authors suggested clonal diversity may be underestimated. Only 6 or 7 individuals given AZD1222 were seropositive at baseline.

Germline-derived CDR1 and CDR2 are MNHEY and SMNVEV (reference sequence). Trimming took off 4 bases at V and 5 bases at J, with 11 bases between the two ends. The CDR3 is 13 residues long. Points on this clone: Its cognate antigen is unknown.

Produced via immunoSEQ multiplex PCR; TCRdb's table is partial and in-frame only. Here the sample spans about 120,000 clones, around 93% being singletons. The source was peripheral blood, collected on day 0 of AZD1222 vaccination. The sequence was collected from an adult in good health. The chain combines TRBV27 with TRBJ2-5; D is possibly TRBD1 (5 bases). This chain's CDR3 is CASSWGPVETQYF. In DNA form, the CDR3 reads TGTGCCAGCAGTTGGGGCCCCGTCGAGACCCAGTACTTC.